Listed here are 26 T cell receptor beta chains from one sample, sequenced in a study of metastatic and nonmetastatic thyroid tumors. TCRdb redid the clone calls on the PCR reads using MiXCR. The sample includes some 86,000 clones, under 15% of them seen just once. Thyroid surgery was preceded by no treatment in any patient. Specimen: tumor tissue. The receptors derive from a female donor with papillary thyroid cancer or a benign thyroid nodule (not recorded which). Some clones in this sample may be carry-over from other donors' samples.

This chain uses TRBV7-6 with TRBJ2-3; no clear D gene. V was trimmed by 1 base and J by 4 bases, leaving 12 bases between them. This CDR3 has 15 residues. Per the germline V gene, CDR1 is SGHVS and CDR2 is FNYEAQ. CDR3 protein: CASSLGGSPSDTQYF. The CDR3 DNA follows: TGTGCCAGCAGCTTAGGGGGATCTCCATCAGATACGCAGTATTTT.

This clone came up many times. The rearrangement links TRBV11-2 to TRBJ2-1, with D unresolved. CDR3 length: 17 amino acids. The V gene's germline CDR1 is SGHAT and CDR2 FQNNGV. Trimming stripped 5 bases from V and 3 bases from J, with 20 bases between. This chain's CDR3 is CASSPRLGNWRYNEQFF. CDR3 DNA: TGTGCCAGCAGCCCAAGATTGGGGAATTGGCGCTACAATGAGCAGTTCTTC.

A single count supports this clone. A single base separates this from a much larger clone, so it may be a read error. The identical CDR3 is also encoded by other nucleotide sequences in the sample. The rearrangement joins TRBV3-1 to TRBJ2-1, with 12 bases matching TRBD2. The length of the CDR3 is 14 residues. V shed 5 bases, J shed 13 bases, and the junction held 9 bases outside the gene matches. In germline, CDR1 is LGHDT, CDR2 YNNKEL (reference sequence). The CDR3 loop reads CASSRRTSGRIQFF. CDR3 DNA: TGTGCCAGCAGCAGACGTACTAGCGGGAGGATACAGTTCTTC.

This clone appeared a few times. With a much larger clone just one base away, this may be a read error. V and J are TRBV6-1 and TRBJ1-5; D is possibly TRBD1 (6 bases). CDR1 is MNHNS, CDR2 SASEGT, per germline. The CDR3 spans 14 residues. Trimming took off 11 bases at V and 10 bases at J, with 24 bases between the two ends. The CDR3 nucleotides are TGTGCCTTCCCTGGAAGGGGGAAGAAGCATCCCCAGCATTTT. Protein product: CAFPGRGKKHPQHF.

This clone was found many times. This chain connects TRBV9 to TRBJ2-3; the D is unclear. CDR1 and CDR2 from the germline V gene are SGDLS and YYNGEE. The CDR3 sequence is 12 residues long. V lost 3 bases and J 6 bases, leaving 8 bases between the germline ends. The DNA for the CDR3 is TGTGCCAGCAGCGGACGGTATGATACGCAGTATTTT. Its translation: CASSGRYDTQYF. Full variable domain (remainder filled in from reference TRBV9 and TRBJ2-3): DSGVTQTPKHLITATGQRVTLRCSPRSGDLSVYWYQQSLDQGLQFLIQYYNGEERAKGNILERFSAQQFPDLHSELNLSSLELGDSALYFCASSGRYDTQYFGPGTRLTVL.

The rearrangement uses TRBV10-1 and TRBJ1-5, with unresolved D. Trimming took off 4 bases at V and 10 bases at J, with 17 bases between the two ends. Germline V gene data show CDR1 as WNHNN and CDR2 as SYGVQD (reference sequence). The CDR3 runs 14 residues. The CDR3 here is CASSGPRPYHPQHF. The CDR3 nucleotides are TGCGCCAGCAGTGGGCCCCGGCCCTACCATCCCCAGCATTTT.

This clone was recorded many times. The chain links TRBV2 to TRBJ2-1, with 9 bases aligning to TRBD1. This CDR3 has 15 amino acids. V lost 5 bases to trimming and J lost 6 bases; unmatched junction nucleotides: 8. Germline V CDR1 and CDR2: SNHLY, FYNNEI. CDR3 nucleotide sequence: TGTGCCAGCAGTAGAGACAGGGGGGATAGCAATGAGCAGTTCTTC. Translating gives CASSRDRGDSNEQFF.

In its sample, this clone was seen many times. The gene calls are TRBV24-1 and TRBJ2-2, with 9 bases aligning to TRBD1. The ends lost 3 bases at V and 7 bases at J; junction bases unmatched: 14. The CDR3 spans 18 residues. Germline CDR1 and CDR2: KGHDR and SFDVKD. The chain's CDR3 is CATSDPNRLTGGFGELFF. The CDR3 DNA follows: TGTGCCACCAGTGATCCTAACCGGTTAACAGGGGGCTTCGGGGAGCTGTTTTTT.

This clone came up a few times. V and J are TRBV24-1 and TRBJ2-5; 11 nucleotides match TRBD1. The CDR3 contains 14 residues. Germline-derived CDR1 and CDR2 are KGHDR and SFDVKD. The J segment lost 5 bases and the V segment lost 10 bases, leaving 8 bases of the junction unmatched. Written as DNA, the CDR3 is TGTGCCACTTCCGGACAGGGGGCAGACGAGACCCAGTACTTC. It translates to CATSGQGADETQYF.

The CDR3 region is CASSSRLAGTNEQFF. CDR3 DNA sequence: TGCGCCAGCAGCTCCCGCCTAGCGGGAACCAATGAGCAGTTCTTC. This chain joins TRBV4-1 and TRBJ2-1, with 9 bases fitting TRBD2. The CDR3 covers 15 residues. V dropped 5 bases and J dropped 6; count of bases not matched to a gene: 8. CDR1 is MGHRA, CDR2 YSYEKL, per germline.

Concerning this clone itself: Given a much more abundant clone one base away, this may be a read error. The CDR3 DNA is TGTGCCAGCTCACCGTTGGGTACCCAAGATACCCAGTACTTC. It is translated as CASSPLGTQDTQYF. The V gene is TRBV18, the J gene TRBJ2-5, with unresolved D. The CDR3 consists of 14 residues. In germline, CDR1 is KGHSH, CDR2 LQKENI.

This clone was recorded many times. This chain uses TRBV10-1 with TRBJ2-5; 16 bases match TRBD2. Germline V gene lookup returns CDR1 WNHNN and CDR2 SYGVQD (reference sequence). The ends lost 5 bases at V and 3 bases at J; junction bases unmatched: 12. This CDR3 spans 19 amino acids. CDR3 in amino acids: CASSQSGTSGRDGKETQYF. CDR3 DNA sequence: TGCGCCAGCAGTCAATCCGGGACTAGCGGGAGGGATGGTAAAGAGACCCAGTACTTC.

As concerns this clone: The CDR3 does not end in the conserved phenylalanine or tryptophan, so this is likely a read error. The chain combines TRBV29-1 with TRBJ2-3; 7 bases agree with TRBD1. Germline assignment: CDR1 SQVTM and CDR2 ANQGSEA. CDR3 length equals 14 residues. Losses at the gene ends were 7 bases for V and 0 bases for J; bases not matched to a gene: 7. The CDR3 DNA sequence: TGCAGCGCCTGGGACAGCTCTAGCACAGATACGCAGTATCTT. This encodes CSAWDSSSTDTQYL.

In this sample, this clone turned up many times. CDR3 amino acids: CASIGTGTYEQYF. CDR3 sequence (DNA): TGTGCCAGTATCGGGACGGGAACCTACGAGCAGTACTTC. J is TRBJ2-7 and V is TRBV19, with D possibly being TRBD1 or TRBD2 (5 bases each). Trimming left V 7 bases short and J 2 bases short, with 12 bases between. Looked up from germline, CDR1 is LNHDA and CDR2 is SQIVND (reference sequence). The CDR3 spans 13 residues. Full variable domain (rest looked up from reference TRBV19 and TRBJ2-7): DGGITQSPKYLFRKEGQNVTLSCEQNLNHDAMYWYRQDPGQGLRLIYYSQIVNDFQKGDIAEGYSVSREKKESFPLTVTSAQKNPTAFYLCASIGTGTYEQYFGPGTRLTVT.

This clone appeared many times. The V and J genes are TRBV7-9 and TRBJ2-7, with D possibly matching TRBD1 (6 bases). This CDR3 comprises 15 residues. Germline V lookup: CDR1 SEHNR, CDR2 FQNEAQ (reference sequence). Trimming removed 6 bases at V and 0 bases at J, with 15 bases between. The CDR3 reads CASSPRTVLSYEQYF. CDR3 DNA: TGTGCCAGCAGTCCTCGGACAGTCCTCTCCTACGAGCAGTACTTC.

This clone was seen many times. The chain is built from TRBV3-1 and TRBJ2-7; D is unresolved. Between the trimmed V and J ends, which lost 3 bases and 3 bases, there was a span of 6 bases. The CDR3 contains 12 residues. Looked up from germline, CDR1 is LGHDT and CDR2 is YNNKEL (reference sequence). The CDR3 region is CASSQGFYEQYF. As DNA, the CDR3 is TGTGCCAGCAGCCAGGGGTTCTACGAGCAGTACTTC.

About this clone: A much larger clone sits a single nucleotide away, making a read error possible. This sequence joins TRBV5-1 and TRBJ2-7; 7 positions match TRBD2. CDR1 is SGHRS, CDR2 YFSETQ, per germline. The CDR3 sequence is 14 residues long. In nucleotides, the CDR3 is TGCGCTAGCAGCCCTAGCGGATCCCCCTACGAGCAGTACTTC. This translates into CASSPSGSPYEQYF.

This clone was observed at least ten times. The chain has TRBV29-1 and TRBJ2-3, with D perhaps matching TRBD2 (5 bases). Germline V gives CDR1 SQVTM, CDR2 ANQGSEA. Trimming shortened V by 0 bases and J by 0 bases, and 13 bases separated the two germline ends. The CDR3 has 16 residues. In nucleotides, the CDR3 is TGCAGCGTTGAAGATGGCTCGGGAATAAGCACAGATACGCAGTATTTT. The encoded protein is CSVEDGSGISTDTQYF.

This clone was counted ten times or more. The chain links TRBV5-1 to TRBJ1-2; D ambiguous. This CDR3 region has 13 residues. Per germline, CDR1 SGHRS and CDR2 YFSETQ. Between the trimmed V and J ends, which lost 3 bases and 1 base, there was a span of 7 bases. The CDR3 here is CASSSDFNYGYTF. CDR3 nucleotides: TGCGCCAGCAGCTCGGATTTTAACTATGGCTACACCTTC.

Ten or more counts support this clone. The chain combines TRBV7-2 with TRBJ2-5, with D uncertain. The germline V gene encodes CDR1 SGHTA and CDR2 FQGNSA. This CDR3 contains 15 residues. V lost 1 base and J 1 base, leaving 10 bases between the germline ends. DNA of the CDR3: TGTGCCAGCAGCTTAGGCAGCGCCTCCCAAGAGACCCAGTACTTC. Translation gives CASSLGSASQETQYF.

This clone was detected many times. The CDR3 is CASSIMGPPFNEKLFF. CDR3 bases: TGTGCCAGTAGTATCATGGGACCCCCTTTTAATGAAAAACTGTTTTTT. J is TRBJ1-4 and V is TRBV19; the D gene is possibly TRBD1 (5 bases). This CDR3 is built from 16 residues. The germline CDR1 and CDR2 sequences are LNHDA and SQIVND (reference sequence). The germline V and J ends were trimmed by 3 bases and 4 bases, with 15 bases remaining between them.

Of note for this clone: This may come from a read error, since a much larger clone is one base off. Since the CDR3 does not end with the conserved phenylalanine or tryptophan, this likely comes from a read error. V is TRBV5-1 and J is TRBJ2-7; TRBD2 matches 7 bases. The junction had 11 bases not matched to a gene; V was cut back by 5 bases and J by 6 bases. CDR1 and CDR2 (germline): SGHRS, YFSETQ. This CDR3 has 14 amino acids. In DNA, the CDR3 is TGCGCCAGCAGTTTCCAGCGGGATCCGAGCGAGCAGTACCTC. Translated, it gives CASSFQRDPSEQYL.

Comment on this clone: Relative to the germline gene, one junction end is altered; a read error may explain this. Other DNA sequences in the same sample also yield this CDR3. CDR3 nucleotides: TGCGCCAGCAGCTACAACAATCACAATGAGCAGTTCTTC. Residues: CASSYNNHNEQFF. The chain carries TRBV5-4 and TRBJ2-1; D is ambiguous. CDR3 length: 13 residues. CDR1 is SGHNT, CDR2 YYREEE, per germline (reference sequence). The variable domain in full, with the rest retrieved from reference TRBV5-4 and TRBJ2-1, is ETGVTQSPTHLIKTRGQQVTLRCSSQSGHNTVSWYQQALGQGPQFIFQYYREEENGRGNFPPRFSGLQFPNYSSELNVNALELDDSALYLCASSYNNHNEQFFGPGTRLTVL.

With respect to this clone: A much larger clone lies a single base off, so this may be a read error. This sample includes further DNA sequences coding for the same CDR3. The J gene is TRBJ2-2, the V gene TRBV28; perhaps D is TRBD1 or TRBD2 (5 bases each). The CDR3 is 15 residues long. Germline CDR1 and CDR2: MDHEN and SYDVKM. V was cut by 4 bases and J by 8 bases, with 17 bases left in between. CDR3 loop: CASSSAAGAAGELFF. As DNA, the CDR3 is TGTGCCAGCAGTTCCGCGGCCGGGGCGGCAGGGGAGCTGTTTTTT. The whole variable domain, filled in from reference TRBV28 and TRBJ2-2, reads DVKVTQSSRYLVKRTGEKVFLECVQDMDHENMFWYRQDPGLGLRLIYFSYDVKMKEKGDIPEGYSVSREKKERFSLILESASTNQTSMYLCASSSAAGAAGELFFGEGSRLTVL.

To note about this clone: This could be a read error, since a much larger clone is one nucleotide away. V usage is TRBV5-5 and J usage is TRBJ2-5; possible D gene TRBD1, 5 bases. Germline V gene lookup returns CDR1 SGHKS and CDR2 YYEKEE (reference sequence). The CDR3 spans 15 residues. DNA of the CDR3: TGTGCCAGCAGCTTGGACAGGTTCGGTCGTGAGACCCATTACTTC. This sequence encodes CASSLDRFGRETHYF.

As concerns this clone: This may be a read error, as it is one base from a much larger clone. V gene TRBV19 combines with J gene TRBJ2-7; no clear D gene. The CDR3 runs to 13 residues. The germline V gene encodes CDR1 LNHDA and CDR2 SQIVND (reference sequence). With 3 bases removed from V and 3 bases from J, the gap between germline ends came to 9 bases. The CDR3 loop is CASSISVHYEQYF. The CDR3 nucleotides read TGTGCCAGTAGTATTTCCGTCCACTACGAGCAGTACTTC. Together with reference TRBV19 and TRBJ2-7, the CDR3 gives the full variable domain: DGGITQSPKYLFRKEGQNVTLSCEQNLNHDAMYWYRQDPGQGLRLIYYSQIVNDFQKGDIAEGYSVSREKKESFPLTVTSAQKNPTAFYLCASSISVHYEQYFGPGTRLTVT.